These 2 T cell receptor beta chains were all obtained from the same sample, sequenced in a study of blood T cell repertoires in COVID-19. Libraries were prepared by immunoSEQ multiplex PCR; TCRdb keeps only in-frame clonotypes and omits some of them. This sample has around 150,000 clones, with about 93% found just once. Sequenced: peripheral blood. These TCRs come from a woman aged 45-59 years with acute or convalescent COVID-19.

The chain recombines TRBV3-1 (or the pseudogene TRBV3-2) with TRBJ2-5, with 9 bases identical to TRBD2. In germline, CDR1 is LGHDT, CDR2 YNNKEL (reference sequence). The V segment lost 2 bases and the J segment 7 bases; nucleotides outside the gene matches: 5. The CDR3 has 14 amino acids. CDR3 protein: CASSQRSSGGTQYF. The CDR3, as DNA: TGTGCCAGCAGCCAAAGAAGTAGCGGGGGGACCCAGTACTTC.

The chain carries TRBV10-3 and TRBJ1-4, with D tentatively TRBD1 (5 bases). Germline loops: CDR1 ENHRY, CDR2 SYGVKD. The CDR3 loop spans 14 amino acids. Trimming cost V 6 bases and J 0 bases, with 8 bases left between them. The CDR3 sequence is CAISPTATNEKLFF. The CDR3 coding sequence is TGTGCCATCAGCCCGACAGCAACTAATGAAAAACTGTTTTTT.